The TCR beta chain under discussion was sequenced for a study of shared clonotypes between healthy human individuals. The CDR3 consists of 15 residues. The V segment lost 4 bases and the J segment 2 bases; nucleotides outside the gene matches: 5. CDR1 is SGDLS, CDR2 YYNGEE, per germline. The study, taken as a whole, reports: Approximately 5.4% of naive CD4 clonotypes were common to a few donors.

Each subset's genomic DNA was shared equally among a number of immunoSEQ plates. Generated by immunoSEQ multiplex PCR, the TCRdb table keeps only in-frame clones and is missing some. Of 600,000 to 750,000 clones listed, 90% are singletons. On this clone itself: The antigen remains undetermined.

The sequenced sample was memory CD8+ T cells from PBMCs. Subset in this sample: CD45RO+ cells pooled with CCR7-negative TemRA cells. This sequence joins TRBV9 and TRBJ2-1; 8 bases are shared with TRBD2. The source is a young man in good health. Some clones in this sample may be carry-over from other donors' samples. The CDR3 is CASSLSGRPYNEQFF. The CDR3 DNA sequence: TGTGCCAGCAGCCTCAGCGGGAGACCCTACAATGAGCAGTTCTTC.